This T cell receptor beta chain was profiled in a study of graft-versus-host responses after intestinal transplantation. Overall study: Recipients obtained multivisceral, liver-intestinal, or isolated intestinal transplants. Induction using anti-thymocyte globulin, followed by tacrolimus and steroids for two to three years, was given to all recipients. Regarding the study as a whole: GvH clones occurred in recipient marrow; some first appeared in ileum or blood.

V trimming: 3 bases; J trimming: 8 bases; junction bases outside the gene matches: 7. The CDR3 loop spans 15 amino acids. Germline lookup yields CDR1 LNHDA and CDR2 SQIVND (reference sequence). Details on this clone: Its antigen is currently unknown.

TCRdb's copy holds only in-frame clones and misses some; the assay was immunoSEQ multiplex PCR. The sample carries thousands of clones, approximately 79% recorded once. Processing was applied to graft tissue in order to liberate intraepithelial and lamina propria lymphocytes. The chain combines TRBV19 with TRBJ2-1; 10 positions match TRBD1. The TCR was taken from a human patient who received an intestinal transplant, so some T cells may come from the graft donor. Source: ileum tissue, taken nearly 500 days after intestinal transplant. CDR3 sequence reads: CASSIRTGGPYEQFF. The DNA for the CDR3 is TGTGCCAGTAGTATCAGGACAGGGGGACCCTATGAGCAGTTCTTC.